This TCR beta chain was obtained from a study of cytomegalovirus exposure and HLA in healthy donors (dated by TCRdb to 2015 to 2018). In the study overall: According to an earlier analysis of a few hundred of the donors, 200 million or so T cells yielded over 90 million unique TCR beta sequences and 276 Gb of sequence data. Approximately 300 gigabases of sequencing data and about 92 million unique TCR sequences made up an early release that covered 500 to 650 HLA-typed donors. The genetic ancestry cluster associated with self-reported Caucasian donors included roughly 84% of the roughly 400 genotyped donors. The study was designed to test whether signatures of past pathogen exposure could be identified by cataloging public T cell receptors. The T cell repertoires of under 750 subjects were profiled by immunosequencing and related to cytomegalovirus serostatus. In addition to the first cohort of around 670 subjects, a separate validation cohort of 100 to 150 different subjects was used. High-throughput TCR immunosequencing, statistical association of individual TCRs with disease status, and machine learning were combined to predict cytomegalovirus infection status. To study patterns of TCR occurrence, a later analysis re-analyzed previously published TCR beta repertoires from 666 donors and added high-resolution HLA genotyping. Rather than using new phenotypic data, the later analysis identified candidate immune exposures from TCR beta sequences and from how often those sequences occurred across donors. An earlier analysis of several hundred of the donors used high-throughput TCR beta sequencing to judge whether each TCR beta V gene segment behaved as functional or pseudogenic. Donor age, sex, ethnicity and CMV serostatus were compiled alongside the repertoire data. A later genetic analysis used genome-wide SNP genotypes for about three fifths of the 666 donors, treating that subset as a discovery cohort. All discovery cohort repertoires had been generated using a single sequencing platform. Both class I and class II loci were covered by HLA typing, at four-digit resolution. The number of donors typed differed by locus, with 629-630 for A, B, C, DRB1 and DQB1, roughly 520 for DQA1, approximately 580 for DPA1, and approximately 470 for DPB1. Because of strong linkage in the cohort, a few DR-DQ haplotypes were treated as single units for association and clustering. On average, about 200,000 unique TCR beta nucleotide sequences were sequenced per donor among some 420 genotyped donors of the cohort, with approximately 18% of those sequences being non-productive.

The cohort was made up of about 670 healthy bone marrow donors. Cohort members were all nominally healthy when sampled, although unrecorded immune exposures were likely present. The donor was CMV seronegative and belonged to the group of several hundred seronegative cohort members. Every donor gave a peripheral blood sample, and the peripheral blood mononuclear cells from that sample were used for TCR beta sequencing. The Qiagen DNeasy Blood Extraction Kit was used to extract genomic DNA from the blood cell samples. CDR1 is given as ENHRY and CDR2 as SYGVKD, both from the germline V gene. The CDR3 covers 14 residues, taking in both the cysteine and the phenylalanine. Here the CDR3 DNA is all that survives: 42 bases in frame from base 1. The germline ends are 17 bases apart after V is trimmed by 11 bases and J by 2 bases. Broad study findings and their caveats: A later genetic analysis associated a missense DCLRE1C variant with V-gene and J-gene trimming of TCR beta chains, and an independent cohort replicated the association. In vitro tests confirmed that a few of the cytomegalovirus-associated TCR beta chains recognize cytomegalovirus antigens. The cohort was sequenced for TCR beta chains only, and without alpha or paired-chain data the features that could be detected were limited. In a later analysis, some 18,000 TCR beta sequences were associated with specific HLA alleles at a false discovery rate of 0.05. Because HLA typing was unavailable for some donors at each locus, only the typed subset was used in association tests. Presence/absence analyses assumed roughly uniform sequencing depth across donors, an assumption that may not hold. For the cohort, immune exposure information was limited to CMV serostatus. Assigning TCR associations to individual alleles was difficult when HLA alleles, especially DR and DQ, strongly co-occurred. Correlated functional status among segregating V segments might reflect linkage disequilibrium, but an unknown experimental factor could not be ruled out. It was suggested by the authors that the approach could potentially be generalized to other disease states and immunological phenotypes. A later analysis found that most CMV-associated TCR beta chains appeared HLA-restricted, with HLA associations seemingly driven largely by CMV exposure. Across donors, most TCR sequences were observed very rarely, whereas some public TCRs were present in many individuals. A later analysis reported that several top co-occurrence clusters appeared linked to parvovirus B19, influenza, CMV and Epstein-Barr virus. A further reported finding was that TCR beta sequences accurately predicted the HLA-A and HLA-B alleles for most subjects in the first cohort. In a later analysis, the rate of TCR association differed among HLA loci, with DRB1 alleles having the most associated TCRs and HLA-C alleles having the fewest. A cluster of highly shared sequence variants was judged likely to represent a technical artifact of the sequencing pipeline. Because counts were too low, around 17 rarely observed V segments, including chromosome 9 orphons, were left out of the earlier analysis of 500 to 650 of the donors. The study gave a list of 150 to 200 TCR beta chains associated with cytomegalovirus. A later analysis found that HLA-associated TCR beta chains were more clonally expanded and had lower generation probabilities than equally common non-associated chains. In both the original and validation cohorts, the classifier was reported to diagnose cytomegalovirus status with high specificity and sensitivity. Some IMGT-functional V segments, including TRBV6-2 and TRBV6-3, could not be distinguished by the 87-base-pair reads and were therefore excluded. In a later genetic analysis, fewer N-insertions in productive TCRs were reported among donors in an Asian-associated ancestry cluster than the approximately 630-donor mean. In an earlier analysis of some 500 of the donors, most TCR beta V segments were observed in productive rearrangements about 87% or about 30% of the time, broadly matching IMGT annotations.

This clone appeared a single time. The antigen it recognizes is unknown. Nothing much larger sits one base from this clone, and base qualities are not available. Library prep was done by the immunoSEQ multiplex PCR assay. For the multiplex PCR, a mixture combining 60 forward primers for TCR Vbeta segments and 13 reverse primers for TCR Jbeta segments was used. The CDR3 region of rearranged TCR beta genes was amplified from genomic DNA by a multiplex PCR assay. On the Illumina HiSeq System, the amplified TCR beta libraries were sequenced as 87-base-pair reads. As for the original processing: Across the roughly 670 repertoires, a later analysis counted some 80 million unique TCR beta chains, around 11 million of which were shared by at least two donors. Raw reads were error-corrected and collapsed into unique sequences by a nearest-neighbor algorithm in which closely related sequences were merged to remove PCR and sequencing errors. CDR3 sequences were aligned to IMGT reference sequences to assign V, D and J gene segments. For a sequence to be retained, at least a six-nucleotide match to both a V gene segment and a J gene segment was required. A rearrangement was called productive if the CDR3 had no stop codons and remained in frame with V and J, and every other rearrangement was called non-productive. CDR3 was defined by IMGT convention, running from the second conserved V-encoded cysteine to the conserved J-encoded phenylalanine. The earlier analysis of roughly 590 of the donors excluded any sequence lacking an unambiguous match to a single V gene segment. In an earlier analysis of approximately 500 of the donors, a V segment was called functional when productive rearrangements were above 56.7%, and segregating when the standard deviation between donors exceeded 5%. To diagnose cytomegalovirus status from the catalog of TCR beta chain sequences, a statistical classification framework was built. In a later analysis, V and J genes were assigned by comparing TCR nucleotide sequences against IMGT/GENE-DB human TR gene sequences. Using the TCRdist pipeline, a later analysis assigned CDR3 sequences along with most-parsimonious VDJ recombination scenarios. A later analysis defined each TCR beta chain by its CDR3 amino acid sequence plus V-gene family, and excluded reads lacking a unique V-gene family. In a later analysis, around 650 highly shared, low-generation-probability nucleotide sequences were removed to address suspected cross-contamination and a sequencing artifact. In a later analysis, a clonal expansion index for each public chain was calculated from normalized within-repertoire ranks of inferred template counts. In a later analysis, generation probabilities were computed with a VDJ recombination model fitted to out-of-frame rearrangements, and the resulting probabilities were checked against IGoR. In a later analysis, TCR-TCR, TCR-HLA and TCR-CMV co-occurrence was scored with hypergeometric tests, and a repertoire-size bias correction was applied to TCR pairs. A later analysis estimated false discovery rates by permuting HLA or CMV assignments 20 times. In a later analysis, co-occurring TCRs were grouped using DBSCAN, and TCRdist sequence similarity was added for clustering within HLA-allele-positive subsets. For co-occurrence clustering, repertoires with fewer than 30,000 or more than 120,000 public chains were excluded, along with roughly five repertoires with anomalous nucleotide sharing. The clones in this table, taken by TCRdb from immuneACCESS, are in-frame only. Not every clone is retained; where verified, under half of the shortfall comes from an unresolved V gene, and the cause of the rest is unknown. V, J and clone size derive from that table, while D and trimming were established from the DNA sequence. In this sample the table shows about 96,000 clones, 60% to 75% of which occur a single time. In total, the top ten clones hold about 3.5% of the sample.

Sequencing input: PBMCs. The receptor's source is a man between 60 and 70 years old in good health and CMV-seronegative. The chain is made from TRBV10-3 and TRBJ2-3, with TRBD1 perhaps the D gene, on 5 matching bases. This receptor carries the CDR3 CAVRQNPNTDTQYF. The DNA is as follows: TGTGCCGTTAGACAGAACCCAAACACAGATACGCAGTATTTT.